Listed below are T cell receptor beta chains from one sample, sequenced in a study of pediatric ulcerative colitis. The repertoire was sequenced with immunoSEQ multiplex PCR; TCRdb's copy has only in-frame clones and lacks some. The sample lists under 70,000 clones, about 90% occurring once. What was sequenced was blood. The source of these receptors is a boy aged 5 to 17 who was a control in a study of pediatric ulcerative colitis. Both conserved end residues are part of each CDR3. The D gene is left open where the match is weak. Clone sizes are given selectively: once, few, many, or a class where the clone is expanded.

>NA|NA|TRBJ1-2|TRBV29-1
TGCAGCGTAGGAGATACAGGAATGGGGGCTAACTATGGCTACACCTTC
CSVGDTGMGANYGYTF
>NA|TRBD1|TRBJ2-7|TRBV27
TGTGCCAGCAGTCCGGGACAGGGACGTGGGCAGTACTTC
CASSPGQGRGQYF
>NA|TRBD2|TRBJ2-1|TRBV19
TGTGCCAGTAGTATAGGGCAACTAGCGGGGGAATGGAATGAGCAGTTCTTC
CASSIGQLAGEWNEQFF
>NA|TRBD1|TRBJ2-2|TRBV28
TGTGCCAGCAGTTTCTTACCCCAGGGGGCAAGGGCCGGGGAGCTGTTTTTT
CASSFLPQGARAGELFF
>NA|NA|TRBJ1-5|TRBV7-9
TGTGCCAGCAGCTTAGGGGACCTCGATCAGCCCCAGCATTTT
CASSLGDLDQPQHF
>few|NA|TRBJ2-7|TRBV11-2
TGTGCCAGCAGCTTAGATTTTTCTAGCTCCTACGAGCAGTACTTC
CASSLDFSSSYEQYF
>few|NA|TRBJ2-6|TRBV7-9
TGTGCCAGCAGTGTCCGGGCTGGGGCCAACGTCCTGACTTTC
CASSVRAGANVLTF
>NA|NA|TRBJ1-2|TRBV6-6
TGTGCCAGCAGTTACTCTTCCAGGAGCTTGTATGGCTACACCTTC
CASSYSSRSLYGYTF
>NA|NA|TRBJ2-3|TRBV2
TGTGCCAGCGCGCTAATGGGAACAGATACGCAGTATTTT
CASALMGTDTQYF
>NA|NA|TRBJ1-1|TRBV18
TGTGCCAGCTTCCAGACAGCGAACACTGAAGCTTTCTTT
CASFQTANTEAFF
>NA|NA|TRBJ2-2|TRBV21-1
TGTGCCAGCAGCAAAGAACGGGAGAACACCGGGGAGCTGTTTTTT
CASSKERENTGELFF
>NA|NA|TRBJ1-4|TRBV7-6
TGTGCCAGCAGCAGCCTCCCCCTCGGGATTGAAAAACTGTTTTTT
CASSSLPLGIEKLFF
>NA|NA|TRBJ2-3|TRBV7-3
TGTGCCAGCAGCTCTGGGGGAACAGATACGCAGTATTTT
CASSSGGTDTQYF
>NA|TRBD2|TRBJ2-7|TRBV5-4
TGTGCCAGCAGCTTGGTGGCGGGAGGGGTATACGAGCAGTACTTC
CASSLVAGGVYEQYF
>NA|NA|TRBJ2-3|TRBV9
TGTGCCAGCAGGCCTACTTCAACTAGCACAGATACGCAGTATTTT
CASRPTSTSTDTQYF
>NA|NA|TRBJ2-7|TRBV4-3
TGCGCCAGCAGCCAAGACGTAGCAGCCTACGAGCAGTACTTC
CASSQDVAAYEQYF
>NA|NA|TRBJ2-3|TRBV5-1
TGCGCCAGCAGCGGCAACACTCGGGGGATAGATACGCAGTATTTT
CASSGNTRGIDTQYF
>NA|NA|TRBJ2-7|TRBV7-9
TGTGCCAGCAGCTTAAACTACGAGCAGTACTTC
CASSLNYEQYF
>NA|TRBD1|TRBJ2-5|TRBV6-6
TGTGCCAGCCAAGCCCGGACAGGGGGCTTGGAGACCCAGTACTTC
CASQARTGGLETQYF
>NA|TRBD1|TRBJ1-2|TRBV5-1
TGCGCCAGCAGCTTGGGGCGGGACAGATCTAACTATGGCTACACCTTC
CASSLGRDRSNYGYTF
>NA|TRBD1|TRBJ1-6|TRBV18
TGTGCCAGCTCAAACACAGGGGATTCACCCCTCCACTTT
CASSNTGDSPLHF
>few|NA|TRBJ1-6|TRBV18
TGTGCCAGCTCACCCGCCGGATCGCCGCGGAATTCACCCCTCCACTTT
CASSPAGSPRNSPLHF
>NA|NA|TRBJ2-7|TRBV2
TGTGCCAGCGGAGGGGCAGGGGGCTCCTACGAGCAGTACTTC
CASGGAGGSYEQYF
>NA|NA|TRBJ2-2|TRBV5-1
TGCGCCAGCAGCTTCGGGACCCTTGGGAACACCGGGGAGCTGTTTTTT
CASSFGTLGNTGELFF
>NA|TRBD1|TRBJ1-5|TRBV19
TGTGCCGGGGGGACAGGGGGGAACCAGCCCCAGCATTTT
CAGGTGGNQPQHF
>NA|NA|TRBJ2-7|TRBV14
TGTGCCAGCAGCCAAATGACTGCCGGGACCTACGAGCAGTACTTC
CASSQMTAGTYEQYF
>NA|NA|TRBJ1-1|TRBV9
TGTGCCAGCAGCGGACAGGACGGCCGAACAACTGAAGCTTTCTTT
CASSGQDGRTTEAFF
>few|TRBD2|TRBJ2-2|TRBV4-1
TGCGCCAGCAGCCGCCGACTAGCGGGAACCAACACCGGGGAGCTGTTTTTT
CASSRRLAGTNTGELFF
>NA|NA|TRBJ2-3|TRBV10-3
TGTGCCATCAGTGAGGGTCCCGGGGGTACAGATACGCAGTATTTT
CAISEGPGGTDTQYF
>once|NA|TRBJ2-2|TRBV2
TGTGCCAGCATTTCGACCGGGGAGCTGTTTTTT
CASISTGELFF
>NA|TRBD1|TRBJ1-3|TRBV28
TGTGCCAGCAGTTGGGGCTGGACAGGAGGAAACACCATATATTTT
CASSWGWTGGNTIYF
>NA|TRBD1|TRBJ1-5|TRBV10-2
TGCGCCAGCAGTGCGACAGGGAGGGGTCAGCCCCAGCATTTT
CASSATGRGQPQHF
>NA|NA|TRBJ2-5|TRBV28
TGTGCCAGCAGTCGGGGAGTAGCCTTTGTTGAGACCCAGTACTTC
CASSRGVAFVETQYF
>NA|NA|TRBJ1-1|TRBV7-2
TGTGCCAGCAGCTTAAATTATGGCGAAACTGAAGCTTTCTTT
CASSLNYGETEAFF
>NA|NA|TRBJ1-1|TRBV14
TGTGCCAGCTACCAGGGGATCGACACTGAAGCTTTCTTT
CASYQGIDTEAFF
>NA|TRBD1|TRBJ2-4|TRBV2
TGTGCCAGCAGTCTGGGGACAGAAAACATTCAGTACTTC
CASSLGTENIQYF
>NA|TRBD1|TRBJ2-2|TRBV19
TGTGCCAGTAGTATAGTCCGATCGGGACAGTACACCGGGGAGCTGTTTTTT
CASSIVRSGQYTGELFF
>NA|NA|TRBJ1-4|TRBV7-9
TGTGCCAGCAGCGGCGTTTGGTTTAATGAAAAACTGTTTTTT
CASSGVWFNEKLFF
>NA|NA|TRBJ2-5|TRBV29-1
TGCAGCGTCTGGGGAGCCCAAGAGACCCAGTACTTC
CSVWGAQETQYF
>NA|NA|TRBJ2-1|TRBV7-3
TGTGCCAGCAGCTTGGTTAACGTTGGGGCAAACAATGAGCAGTTCTTC
CASSLVNVGANNEQFF
>NA|NA|TRBJ2-1|TRBV6-4
TGTGCCAGCAGTGGGCCGTACAATGAGCAGTTCTTC
CASSGPYNEQFF
>NA|NA|TRBJ1-2|TRBV7-3
TGTGCCAGCGGACCCAGGACAGATGCGACCAGGGGAGGCTACACCTTC
CASGPRTDATRGGYTF